A selection of T cell receptor beta chains follows, all from one sample in a study of T cell repertoires in cytomegalovirus infection. TCRdb itself ran the reads through MiXCR, one entry per CDR3 protein. The sample holds a few hundred thousand distinct CDR3 sequences, around 18% seen once. Specimen: PBMCs. The receptors were sampled from a human donor in good health (CMV status not recorded). Some clones in this sample may be carry-over from other donors' samples. CDR3s include the opening cysteine and the closing phenylalanine or tryptophan. A D gene is named only where the DNA matches it firmly. Size is omitted from some rows. Given values are once, few, many or a class for expanded clones.

d_gene: -; v_gene: TRBV19; j_gene: TRBJ1-6; abundance: -; CDR3nt: TGTGCCAGTAGTTGGACTAATTCACCCCTCCACTTT; CDR3aa: CASSWTNSPLHF
d_gene: -; v_gene: TRBV14; j_gene: TRBJ2-3; abundance: -; CDR3nt: TGTGCCAGCAGCCCGGTGGGGGTCACAGATACGCAGTATTTT; CDR3aa: CASSPVGVTDTQYF
d_gene: -; v_gene: TRBV7-6; j_gene: TRBJ2-1; abundance: few; CDR3nt: TGTGCCAGCAGAGCAGGGGGGACGGGTGGCAATGAGCAGTTCTTC; CDR3aa: CASRAGGTGGNEQFF
d_gene: TRBD2; v_gene: TRBV18; j_gene: TRBJ2-5; abundance: -; CDR3nt: TGTGCCAGCTCACCACCGGGGGGGTTGGAGACCCAGTACTTC; CDR3aa: CASSPPGGLETQYF
d_gene: TRBD2; v_gene: TRBV20-1; j_gene: TRBJ2-1; abundance: -; CDR3nt: TGCAGTGCTAGCCCTCTGAGCGGGGGAACATACAATGAGCAGTTCTTC; CDR3aa: CSASPLSGGTYNEQFF
d_gene: TRBD2; v_gene: TRBV7-6; j_gene: TRBJ2-2; abundance: many; CDR3nt: TGTGCCAGCAGCACCTCACCTAGCGGGGGGACCACCGGGGAGCTGTTTTTT; CDR3aa: CASSTSPSGGTTGELFF
d_gene: -; v_gene: TRBV2; j_gene: TRBJ1-1; abundance: -; CDR3nt: TGTGCCAGCATGCGGGAGGGTCTGGGATCCGCTGAAGCTTTCTTT; CDR3aa: CASMREGLGSAEAFF
d_gene: -; v_gene: TRBV9; j_gene: TRBJ2-3; abundance: few; CDR3nt: TGTGCCAGCAGTGGCAGGGGGGACGCAGATACGCAGTATTTT; CDR3aa: CASSGRGDADTQYF
d_gene: -; v_gene: TRBV27; j_gene: TRBJ1-6; abundance: once; CDR3nt: TGTGCCACCAGGACGGAGACCTATAATTCACCCCTCCACTTT; CDR3aa: CATRTETYNSPLHF
d_gene: -; v_gene: TRBV7-2; j_gene: TRBJ1-2; abundance: many; CDR3nt: TGTGCCAGCAGCTTAGATGGGGCGAGAGGCTACACCTTC; CDR3aa: CASSLDGARGYTF
d_gene: TRBD1; v_gene: TRBV27; j_gene: TRBJ2-1; abundance: -; CDR3nt: TGTGCCAGCAGGTACAGGGGATACAATGAGCAGTTCTTC; CDR3aa: CASRYRGYNEQFF
d_gene: -; v_gene: TRBV4-3; j_gene: TRBJ1-4; abundance: few; CDR3nt: TGCGCCAGCAGCCAAGGCCTCATAATAATGGTGATCATCCCTGCAGCTAATGAAAAACTGTTTTTT; CDR3aa: CASSQGLIIMVIIPAANEKLFF
d_gene: TRBD2; v_gene: TRBV29-1; j_gene: TRBJ2-5; abundance: few; CDR3nt: TGCAGCGTTGAAGTAAGGATGGCGGGAGGGCCCAAAGAGACCCAGTACTTC; CDR3aa: CSVEVRMAGGPKETQYF
d_gene: -; v_gene: TRBV7-2; j_gene: TRBJ2-3; abundance: many; CDR3nt: TGTGCCAGCAGCTCCATGGGCCCCATAGATACGCAGTATTTT; CDR3aa: CASSSMGPIDTQYF
d_gene: -; v_gene: TRBV7-2; j_gene: TRBJ1-5; abundance: many; CDR3nt: TGTGCCAGCAGCTCAGGGCTATATCAGCCCCAGCATTTT; CDR3aa: CASSSGLYQPQHF
d_gene: -; v_gene: TRBV20-1; j_gene: TRBJ1-1; abundance: few; CDR3nt: TGCAGTGCTAGCCAGGGAAGCGTTACTGAAGCTTTCTTT; CDR3aa: CSASQGSVTEAFF
d_gene: -; v_gene: TRBV7-2; j_gene: TRBJ1-2; abundance: many; CDR3nt: TGTGCCAGCAGCTTAGCGCCAGTAGCGAACTATGGCTACACCTTC; CDR3aa: CASSLAPVANYGYTF
d_gene: TRBD1; v_gene: TRBV5-1; j_gene: TRBJ2-1; abundance: -; CDR3nt: TGCGCCGGCAGTCAGGGGGCAGGGCTGGGTGTTGGAAATGAGCAGTTCTTC; CDR3aa: CAGSQGAGLGVGNEQFF
d_gene: TRBD2; v_gene: TRBV7-2; j_gene: TRBJ2-3; abundance: -; CDR3nt: TGTGCCAGCAGCTTAGGATCCGGACTAGCGGTATCGACGCAGTATTTT; CDR3aa: CASSLGSGLAVSTQYF
d_gene: TRBD1; v_gene: TRBV28; j_gene: TRBJ2-7; abundance: many; CDR3nt: TGTGCCAGCTACCTTGGTGGGACAGGGGGGCTTTACGAGCAGTACTTC; CDR3aa: CASYLGGTGGLYEQYF
d_gene: -; v_gene: TRBV7-2; j_gene: TRBJ1-2; abundance: many; CDR3nt: TGTGCCAGCAGCTTCCGGGCAGGGAACGGGGGCTATGGCTACACCTTC; CDR3aa: CASSFRAGNGGYGYTF
d_gene: -; v_gene: TRBV7-9; j_gene: TRBJ1-3; abundance: -; CDR3nt: TGTGCCAGCACCCTAGGACGGCCGAGCTCTGGAAACACCATATATTTT; CDR3aa: CASTLGRPSSGNTIYF
d_gene: -; v_gene: TRBV5-5; j_gene: TRBJ1-6; abundance: few; CDR3nt: TGTGCCAGCAGCCCGGCCCCGGACGACTATAATTCACCCCTCCACTTT; CDR3aa: CASSPAPDDYNSPLHF
d_gene: -; v_gene: TRBV24-1; j_gene: TRBJ1-5; abundance: -; CDR3nt: TGTGCCACCAGTGATTCGTCGCAGGGAAGGCAGCCCCAGCATTTT; CDR3aa: CATSDSSQGRQPQHF
d_gene: TRBD1; v_gene: TRBV30; j_gene: TRBJ1-5; abundance: -; CDR3nt: TGTGCCTGGAGGGGTCCAGGGGGTAATCAGCCCCAGCATTTT; CDR3aa: CAWRGPGGNQPQHF
d_gene: -; v_gene: TRBV5-6; j_gene: TRBJ2-1; abundance: many; CDR3nt: TGTGCCGCCTCGGGAAGCTCCTACAATGAGCAGTTCTTC; CDR3aa: CAASGSSYNEQFF
d_gene: -; v_gene: TRBV5-1; j_gene: TRBJ2-3; abundance: few; CDR3nt: TGCGCCAGCAGCCCGGATGGTCCGGATACGCAGTATTTT; CDR3aa: CASSPDGPDTQYF
d_gene: -; v_gene: TRBV6-2/TRBV6-3; j_gene: TRBJ2-7; abundance: -; CDR3nt: TGTGCCAGCACCCCGGTTGGAGGGAGCCTCTACGAGCAGTACTTC; CDR3aa: CASTPVGGSLYEQYF
d_gene: -; v_gene: TRBV10-3; j_gene: TRBJ1-4; abundance: -; CDR3nt: TGTGCCATCAGTGCCGGGACACGTAACCAAAAACTGTTTTTT; CDR3aa: CAISAGTRNQKLFF
d_gene: -; v_gene: TRBV4-3; j_gene: TRBJ1-5; abundance: -; CDR3nt: TGCGCCAGCAGCCAGTATATTGGGACCCAAGTTTATAGCAATCAGCCCCAGCATTTT; CDR3aa: CASSQYIGTQVYSNQPQHF
d_gene: -; v_gene: TRBV4-2; j_gene: TRBJ2-7; abundance: -; CDR3nt: TGTGCCAGCAGCCAAGATTCTAGCGTCTACGAGCAGTACTTC; CDR3aa: CASSQDSSVYEQYF
d_gene: TRBD1; v_gene: TRBV20-1; j_gene: TRBJ2-1; abundance: few; CDR3nt: TGCAGTGCCACCGCTGGACAGGGGGCTTACAATGAGCAGTTCTTC; CDR3aa: CSATAGQGAYNEQFF